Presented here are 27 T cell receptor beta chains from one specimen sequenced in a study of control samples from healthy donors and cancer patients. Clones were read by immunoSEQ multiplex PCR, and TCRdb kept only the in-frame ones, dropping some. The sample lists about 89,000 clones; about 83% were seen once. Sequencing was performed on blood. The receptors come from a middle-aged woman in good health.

CDR3 residues: CASSAPNQETQYF. The CDR3 bases are TGTGCCAGCAGCGCCCCCAACCAAGAGACCCAGTACTTC. This chain joins TRBV9 and TRBJ2-5; D gene unclear. V lost 3 bases to trimming and J lost 0 bases, with 6 bases between them. Germline CDR1 SGDLS, CDR2 YYNGEE. The CDR3 runs 13 residues. Full variable domain (remainder filled in from reference TRBV9 and TRBJ2-5): DSGVTQTPKHLITATGQRVTLRCSPRSGDLSVYWYQQSLDQGLQFLIQYYNGEERAKGNILERFSAQQFPDLHSELNLSSLELGDSALYFCASSAPNQETQYFGPGTRLLVL.

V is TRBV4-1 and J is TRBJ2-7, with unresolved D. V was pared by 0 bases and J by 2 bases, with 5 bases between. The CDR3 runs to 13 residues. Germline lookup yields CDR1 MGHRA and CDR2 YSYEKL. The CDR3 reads CASSQDETYEQYF. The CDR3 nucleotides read TGCGCCAGCAGCCAAGATGAAACCTACGAGCAGTACTTC.

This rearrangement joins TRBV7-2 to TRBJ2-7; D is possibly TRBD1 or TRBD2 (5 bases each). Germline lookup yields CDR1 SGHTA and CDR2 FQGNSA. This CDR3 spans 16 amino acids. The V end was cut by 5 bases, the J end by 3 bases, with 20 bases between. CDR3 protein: CASSGPSGSRGYEQYF. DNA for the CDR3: TGTGCCAGCAGCGGTCCGTCTGGTTCGAGGGGCTACGAGCAGTACTTC.

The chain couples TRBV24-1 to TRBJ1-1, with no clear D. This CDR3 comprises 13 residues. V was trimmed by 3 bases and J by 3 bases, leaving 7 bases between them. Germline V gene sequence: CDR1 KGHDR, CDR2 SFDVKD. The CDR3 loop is CATSDRMDTEAFF. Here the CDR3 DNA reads TGTGCCACCAGTGATCGGATGGACACTGAAGCTTTCTTT.

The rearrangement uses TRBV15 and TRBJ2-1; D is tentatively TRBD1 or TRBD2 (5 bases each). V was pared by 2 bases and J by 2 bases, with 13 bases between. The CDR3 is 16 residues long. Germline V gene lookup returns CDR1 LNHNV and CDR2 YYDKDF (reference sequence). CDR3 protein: CATSRTRDQAYNEQFF. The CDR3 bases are TGTGCCACCAGCAGAACCCGGGACCAAGCCTACAATGAGCAGTTCTTC.

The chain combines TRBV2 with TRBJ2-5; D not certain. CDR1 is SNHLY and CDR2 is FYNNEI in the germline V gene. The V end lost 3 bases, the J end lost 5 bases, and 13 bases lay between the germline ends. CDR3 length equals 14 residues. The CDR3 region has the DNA TGTGCCAGCAGTGAGGCTCTCGCGACGGAGACCCAGTACTTC. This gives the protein CASSEALATETQYF.

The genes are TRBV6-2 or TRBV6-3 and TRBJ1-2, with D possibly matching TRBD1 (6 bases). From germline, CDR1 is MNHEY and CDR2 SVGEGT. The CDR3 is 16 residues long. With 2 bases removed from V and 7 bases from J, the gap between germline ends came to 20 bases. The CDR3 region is CASSYLLAGAQSGYTF. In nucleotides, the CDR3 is TGTGCCAGCAGTTACCTACTCGCGGGGGCGCAAAGTGGCTACACCTTC.

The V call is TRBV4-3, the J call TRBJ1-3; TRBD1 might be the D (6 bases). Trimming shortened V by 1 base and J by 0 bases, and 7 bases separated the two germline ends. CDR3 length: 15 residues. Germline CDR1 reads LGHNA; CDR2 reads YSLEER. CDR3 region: CASSQGDNSGNTIYF. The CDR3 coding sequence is TGCGCCAGCAGCCAAGGGGACAACTCTGGAAACACCATATATTTT.

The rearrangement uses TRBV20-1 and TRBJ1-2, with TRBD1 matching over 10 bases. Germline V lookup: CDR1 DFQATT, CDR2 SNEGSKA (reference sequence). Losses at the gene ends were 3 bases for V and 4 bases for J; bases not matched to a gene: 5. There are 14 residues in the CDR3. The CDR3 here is CSASIRDRGYGYTF. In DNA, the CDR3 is TGCAGTGCTAGTATCCGGGACAGGGGCTATGGCTACACCTTC.

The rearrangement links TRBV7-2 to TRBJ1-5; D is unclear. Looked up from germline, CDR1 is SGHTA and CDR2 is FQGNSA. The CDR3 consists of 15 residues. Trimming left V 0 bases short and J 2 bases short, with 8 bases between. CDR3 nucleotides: TGTGCCAGCAGCTTAGCTGCGAACGGCAATCAGCCCCAGCATTTT. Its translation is CASSLAANGNQPQHF.

Here the CDR3 DNA reads TGTGCCAGCAGCTTAGCGGTACAGGGCACTGAAGCTTTCTTT. This codes for CASSLAVQGTEAFF. This chain links TRBV7-2 with TRBJ1-1; maybe TRBD1 (6 bases). The V gene lost 0 bases and the J gene lost 4 bases, with 9 bases spanning the gap. CDR3 length: 14 residues. Germline loops: CDR1 SGHTA, CDR2 FQGNSA.

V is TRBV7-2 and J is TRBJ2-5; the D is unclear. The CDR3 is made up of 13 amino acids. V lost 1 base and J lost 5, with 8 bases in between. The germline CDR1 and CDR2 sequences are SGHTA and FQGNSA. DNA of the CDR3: TGTGCCAGCAGCTTAGATCCCCGCGAGACCCAGTACTTC. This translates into CASSLDPRETQYF.

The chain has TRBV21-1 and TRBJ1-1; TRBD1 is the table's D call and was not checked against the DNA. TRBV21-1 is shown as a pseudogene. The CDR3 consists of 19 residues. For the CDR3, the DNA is TGTGCCAGCAGCAAAGCCCTACTCGGCAGGGGGCGCGGAGACGCTGAAGCTTTCTTT. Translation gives CASSKALLGRGRGDAEAFF.

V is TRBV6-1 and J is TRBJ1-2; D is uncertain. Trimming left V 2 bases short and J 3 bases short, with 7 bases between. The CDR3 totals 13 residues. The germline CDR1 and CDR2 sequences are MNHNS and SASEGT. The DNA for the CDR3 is TGTGCCAGCAGTGAATGGGGAGACTATGGCTACACCTTC. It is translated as CASSEWGDYGYTF.

DNA for the CDR3: TGTGCCTGGAGCGGGGGATCTGGAGGTAATTCACCCCTCCACTTT. Translated, it gives CAWSGGSGGNSPLHF. The chain couples TRBV30 to TRBJ1-6; D perhaps matches TRBD1 (5 bases). Germline V CDR1 and CDR2: GTSNPN, SVGIG (reference sequence). V lost 3 bases to trimming and J lost 6 bases, with 15 bases between them. CDR3 size: 15 residues.

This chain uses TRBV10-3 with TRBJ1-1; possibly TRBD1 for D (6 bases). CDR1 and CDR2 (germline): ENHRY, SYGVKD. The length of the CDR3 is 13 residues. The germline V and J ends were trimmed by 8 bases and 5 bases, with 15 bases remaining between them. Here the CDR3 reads CAIAKGGRTEAFF. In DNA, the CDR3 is TGTGCCATCGCAAAGGGGGGGCGAACTGAAGCTTTCTTT.

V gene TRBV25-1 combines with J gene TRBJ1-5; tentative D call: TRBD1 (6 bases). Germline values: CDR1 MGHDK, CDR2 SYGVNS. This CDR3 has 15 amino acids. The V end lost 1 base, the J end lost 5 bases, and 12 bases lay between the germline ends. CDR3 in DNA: TGTGCCAGCAGTGAATGGGGGGGCGAGGATCAGCCCCAGCATTTT. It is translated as CASSEWGGEDQPQHF. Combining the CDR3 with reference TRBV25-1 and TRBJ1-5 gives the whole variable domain EADIYQTPRYLVIGTGKKITLECSQTMGHDKMYWYQQDPGMELHLIHYSYGVNSTEKGDLSSESTVSRIRTEHFPLTLESARPSHTSQYLCASSEWGGEDQPQHFGDGTRLSIL.

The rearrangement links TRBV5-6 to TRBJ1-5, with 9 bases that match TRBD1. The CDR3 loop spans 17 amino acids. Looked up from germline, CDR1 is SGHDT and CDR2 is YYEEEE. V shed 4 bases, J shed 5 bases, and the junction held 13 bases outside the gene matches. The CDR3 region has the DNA TGTGCCAGCAGCCGAAGGCTCCGGACAGGGGCGGATCAGCCCCAGCATTTT. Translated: CASSRRLRTGADQPQHF.

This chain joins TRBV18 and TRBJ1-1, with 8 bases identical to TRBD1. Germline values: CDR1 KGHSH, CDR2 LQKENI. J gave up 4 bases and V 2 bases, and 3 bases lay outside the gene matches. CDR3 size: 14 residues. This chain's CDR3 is CASSPNTGGTEAFF. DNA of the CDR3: TGTGCCAGCTCACCAAATACAGGGGGCACTGAAGCTTTCTTT.

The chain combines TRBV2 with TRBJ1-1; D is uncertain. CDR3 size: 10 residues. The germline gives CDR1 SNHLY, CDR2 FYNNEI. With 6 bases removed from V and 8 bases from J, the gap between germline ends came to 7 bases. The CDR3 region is CASSNIEAFF. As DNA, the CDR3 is TGTGCCAGCAGCAATATAGAAGCTTTCTTT.

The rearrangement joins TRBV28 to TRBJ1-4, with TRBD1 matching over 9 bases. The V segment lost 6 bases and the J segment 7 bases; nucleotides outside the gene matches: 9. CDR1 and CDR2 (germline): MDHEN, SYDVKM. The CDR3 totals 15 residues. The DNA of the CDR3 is TGTGCCAGCAGGCCCCGGGACAGGGCGAGTGAAAAACTGTTTTTT. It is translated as CASRPRDRASEKLFF.

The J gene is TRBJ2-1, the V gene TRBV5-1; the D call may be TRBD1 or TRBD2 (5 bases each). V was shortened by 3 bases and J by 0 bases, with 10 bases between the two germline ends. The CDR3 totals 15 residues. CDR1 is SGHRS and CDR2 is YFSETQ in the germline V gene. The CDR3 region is CASSSGTPSYNEQFF. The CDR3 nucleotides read TGCGCCAGCAGCTCAGGGACGCCCTCCTACAATGAGCAGTTCTTC.

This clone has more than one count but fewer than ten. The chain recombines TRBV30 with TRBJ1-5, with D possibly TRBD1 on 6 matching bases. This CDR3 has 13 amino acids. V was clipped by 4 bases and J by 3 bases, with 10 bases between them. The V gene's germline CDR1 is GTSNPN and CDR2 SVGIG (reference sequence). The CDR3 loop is CAWNRVDNQPQHF. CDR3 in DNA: TGTGCCTGGAACAGGGTTGACAATCAGCCCCAGCATTTT.

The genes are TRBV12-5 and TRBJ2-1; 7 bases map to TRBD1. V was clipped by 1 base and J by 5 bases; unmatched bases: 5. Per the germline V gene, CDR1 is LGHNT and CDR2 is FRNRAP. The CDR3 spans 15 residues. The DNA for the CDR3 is TGTGCTAGTGGTTTGGGACAGGGTCTACACAATGAGCAGTTCTTC. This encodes CASGLGQGLHNEQFF.

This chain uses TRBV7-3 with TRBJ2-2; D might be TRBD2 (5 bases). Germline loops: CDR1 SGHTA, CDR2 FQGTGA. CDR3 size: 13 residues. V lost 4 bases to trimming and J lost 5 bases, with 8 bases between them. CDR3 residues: CASSSRLTGELFF. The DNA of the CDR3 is TGTGCCAGCAGCTCCCGACTAACCGGGGAGCTGTTTTTT.

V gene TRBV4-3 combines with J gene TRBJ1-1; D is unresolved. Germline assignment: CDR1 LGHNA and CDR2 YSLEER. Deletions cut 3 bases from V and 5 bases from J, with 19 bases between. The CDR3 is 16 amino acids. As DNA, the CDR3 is TGCGCCAGCAGCCAGGGGAGGTCATTTGATAGGACTGAAGCTTTCTTT. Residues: CASSQGRSFDRTEAFF.

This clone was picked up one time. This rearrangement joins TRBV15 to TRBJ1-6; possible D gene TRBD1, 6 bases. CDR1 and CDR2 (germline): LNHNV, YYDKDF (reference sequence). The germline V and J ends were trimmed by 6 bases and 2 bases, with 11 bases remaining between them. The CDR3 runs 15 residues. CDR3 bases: TGTGCCACCAGGATGACAGGTGCCTATAATTCACCCCTCCACTTT. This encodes CATRMTGAYNSPLHF. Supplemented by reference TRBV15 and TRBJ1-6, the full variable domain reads DAMVIQNPRYQVTQFGKPVTLSCSQTLNHNVMYWYQQKSSQAPKLLFHYYDKDFNNEADTPDNFQSRRPNTSFCFLDIRSPGLGDTAMYLCATRMTGAYNSPLHFGNGTRLTVT.